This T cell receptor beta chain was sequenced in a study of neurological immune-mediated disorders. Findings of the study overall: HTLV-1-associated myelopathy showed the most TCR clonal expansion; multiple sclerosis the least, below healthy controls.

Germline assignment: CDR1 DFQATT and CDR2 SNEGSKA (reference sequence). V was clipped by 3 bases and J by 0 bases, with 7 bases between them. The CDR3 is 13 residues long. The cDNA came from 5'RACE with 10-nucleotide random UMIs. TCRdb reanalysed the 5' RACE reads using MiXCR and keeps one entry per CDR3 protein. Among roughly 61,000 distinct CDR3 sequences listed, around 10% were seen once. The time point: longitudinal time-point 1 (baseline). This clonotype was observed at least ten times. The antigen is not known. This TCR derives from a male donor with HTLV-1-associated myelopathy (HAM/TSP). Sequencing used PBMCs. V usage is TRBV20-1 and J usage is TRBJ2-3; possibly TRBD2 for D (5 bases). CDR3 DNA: TGCAGTGCTAGTAGGACTAGCACAGATACGCAGTATTTT. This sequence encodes CSASRTSTDTQYF.